The 10 T cell receptor beta chains given below trace back to one sample, sequenced in a study of T-cell memory formation after mild COVID-19. Via MiXCR, TCRdb re-called the 5' RACE reads, giving one row per CDR3 protein. The sample has about 200,000 distinct CDR3 sequences; 7.5% to 10% are singletons. The sample comprised PBMCs or a T cell subset sorted from them (not recorded which). The receptors originated from a young man who had mild COVID-19 (a few samples of this study predate the infection). Cell type and time point are not known.

The chain is built from TRBV12-3 or TRBV12-4 and TRBJ2-7; 7 bases are a match to TRBD2. The V gene end was trimmed by 3 bases and the J gene end by 3 bases; junction bases not matched to a gene: 17. There are 18 residues in the CDR3. In nucleotides, the CDR3 is TGTGCCAGCAGTTTTTCCGGACTAGGGACTATGGTAAACTACGAGCAGTACTTC. Translation gives CASSFSGLGTMVNYEQYF.

The chain employs TRBV4-1 and TRBJ1-2; D remains unclear. This CDR3 is 16 amino acids long. Per the germline V gene, CDR1 is MGHRA and CDR2 is YSYEKL. The V end was cut by 5 bases, the J end by 8 bases, with 24 bases between. The CDR3 loop is CASSSPLAAIWYGYTF. CDR3 nucleotide sequence: TGCGCCAGCAGCTCCCCCCTTGCGGCGATCTGGTACGGCTACACCTTC.

This chain connects TRBV7-9 to TRBJ2-3; D gene ambiguous. The germline V gene has CDR1 SEHNR and CDR2 FQNEAQ (reference sequence). Trimming pared 5 bases from V and 1 base from J, leaving 10 bases between. The CDR3 loop spans 14 amino acids. The CDR3 bases are TGTGCCAGCAGCCCACGTCGTGGCACAGATACGCAGTATTTT. Protein sequence: CASSPRRGTDTQYF.

This clonotype has at least ten counts. This chain uses TRBV11-2 with TRBJ2-5; no reliable D call. The germline V gene encodes CDR1 SGHAT and CDR2 FQNNGV. Trimming cost V 0 bases and J 5 bases, with 4 bases left between them. The CDR3 loop spans 12 amino acids. The CDR3 here is CASSLDVETQYF. The CDR3 nucleotides read TGTGCCAGCAGCTTAGATGTGGAGACCCAGTACTTC.

V is TRBV30 and J is TRBJ2-2; D gene uncertain. The ends were cut back, 4 bases at V and 0 bases at J, with 12 bases in the middle. Germline CDR1 GTSNPN, CDR2 SVGIG (reference sequence). This CDR3 is 15 amino acids long. For the CDR3, the DNA is TGTGCCTGGAAGGTTTCTGGTACGAACACCGGGGAGCTGTTTTTT. Protein sequence: CAWKVSGTNTGELFF.

The table lists this clonotype with a few counts. The chain is built from TRBV12-3 or TRBV12-4 and TRBJ2-7; D gene uncertain. V lost 3 bases and J lost 6, with 9 bases in between. The CDR3 runs 12 residues. The CDR3 spells CASSFQWGEQYV. CDR3 coding DNA: TGTGCCAGCAGTTTTCAATGGGGCGAGCAGTACGTC.

J is TRBJ1-2 and V is TRBV4-2, with TRBD1 matching over 7 bases. The CDR3 runs 15 residues. Germline-derived CDR1 and CDR2 are LGHNA and YNFKEQ. J gave up 3 bases and V 0 bases, and 4 bases lay outside the gene matches. The CDR3, as DNA: TGTGCCAGCAGCCAAGATGAGGGGGCGGACTATGGCTACACCTTC. Amino acids: CASSQDEGADYGYTF.

The V gene is TRBV7-2, the J gene TRBJ2-2; D is unresolved. The CDR3 has 13 amino acids. Germline-derived CDR1 and CDR2 are SGHTA and FQGNSA. V shed 3 bases and J shed 0 bases, with 2 bases lying between them. The CDR3: CASSFTNTGELFF. CDR3 bases: TGTGCCAGCAGCTTCACGAACACCGGGGAGCTGTTTTTT.

This clonotype has only a few counts. The CDR3 bases are TGTGCCAGCAGAACGGATAACTTTGACGGAAATGGCTACACCTTC. Translated, it gives CASRTDNFDGNGYTF. V is TRBV6-5 and J is TRBJ1-2, with D unclear. The germline CDR1 and CDR2 sequences are MNHEY and SVGAGI. Trimming cost V 6 bases and J 6 bases, with 20 bases left between them. The CDR3 length is 15 residues.

V usage is TRBV9 and J usage is TRBJ1-4; TRBD1 aligns across 7 bases. CDR1 SGDLS and CDR2 YYNGEE come from the germline V gene. The CDR3 spans 14 residues. Trimming at V came to 4 bases and at J to 5 bases, leaving 5 bases not matched to a gene. This CDR3 reads CASSRGQENEKLFF. The CDR3 region has the DNA TGTGCCAGCAGCCGCGGACAGGAGAATGAAAAACTGTTTTTT.